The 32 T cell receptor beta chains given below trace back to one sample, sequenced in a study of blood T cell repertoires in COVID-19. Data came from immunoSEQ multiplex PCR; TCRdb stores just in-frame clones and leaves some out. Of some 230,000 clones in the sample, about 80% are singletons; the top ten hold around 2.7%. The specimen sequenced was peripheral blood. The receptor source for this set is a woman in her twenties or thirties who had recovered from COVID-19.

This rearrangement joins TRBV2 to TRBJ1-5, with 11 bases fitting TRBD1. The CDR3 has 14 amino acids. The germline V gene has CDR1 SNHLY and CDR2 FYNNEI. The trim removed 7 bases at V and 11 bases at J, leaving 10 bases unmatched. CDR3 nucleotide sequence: TGTGCCAGCATCCAGGACAGGGGGCGTCTCACCCAGCATTTT. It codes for CASIQDRGRLTQHF.

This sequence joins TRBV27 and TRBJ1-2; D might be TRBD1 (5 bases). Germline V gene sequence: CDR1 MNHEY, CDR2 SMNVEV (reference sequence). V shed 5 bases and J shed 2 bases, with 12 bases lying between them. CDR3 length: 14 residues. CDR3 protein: CASSPRTSNYGYTF. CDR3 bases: TGTGCCAGCAGTCCGCGGACATCCAACTATGGCTACACCTTC.

For the CDR3, the DNA is TGCGCCAGCAGCCAAGACGGCGGAGGACCTTACAATGAGCAGTTCTTC. Its protein is CASSQDGGGPYNEQFF. The chain uses TRBV4-1 and TRBJ2-1; perhaps TRBD2 as D (5 bases). This CDR3 spans 16 amino acids. V was clipped by 0 bases and J by 4 bases, with 13 bases between them. Germline V lookup: CDR1 MGHRA, CDR2 YSYEKL.

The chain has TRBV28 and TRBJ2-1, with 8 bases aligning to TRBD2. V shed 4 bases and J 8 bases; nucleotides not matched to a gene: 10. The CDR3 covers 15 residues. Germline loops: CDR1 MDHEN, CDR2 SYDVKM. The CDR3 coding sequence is TGTGCCAGCAGTTCCCCTCCAGCGGGAGAGGATGAGCAGTTCTTC. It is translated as CASSSPPAGEDEQFF.

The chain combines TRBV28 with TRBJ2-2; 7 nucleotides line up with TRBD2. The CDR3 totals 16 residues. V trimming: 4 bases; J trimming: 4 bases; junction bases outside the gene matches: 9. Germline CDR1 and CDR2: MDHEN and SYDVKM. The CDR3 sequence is CASSSGTTSGTGELFF. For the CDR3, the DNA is TGTGCCAGCAGTTCCGGGACTACTTCGGGCACCGGGGAGCTGTTTTTT.

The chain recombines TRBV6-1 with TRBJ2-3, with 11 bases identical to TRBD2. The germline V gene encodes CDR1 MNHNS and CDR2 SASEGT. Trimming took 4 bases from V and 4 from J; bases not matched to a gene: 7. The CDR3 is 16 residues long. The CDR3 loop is CASSGGSGRASDTQYF. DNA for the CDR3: TGTGCCAGCAGTGGCGGTAGCGGGAGGGCTTCAGATACGCAGTATTTT.

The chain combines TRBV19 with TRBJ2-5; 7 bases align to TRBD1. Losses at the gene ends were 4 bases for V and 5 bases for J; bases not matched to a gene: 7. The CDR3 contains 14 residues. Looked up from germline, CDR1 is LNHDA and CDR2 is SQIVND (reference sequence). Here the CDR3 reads CASSTARGRETQYF. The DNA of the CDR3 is TGTGCCAGTAGTACGGCGAGGGGGCGGGAGACCCAGTACTTC. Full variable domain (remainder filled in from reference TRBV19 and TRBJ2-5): DGGITQSPKYLFRKEGQNVTLSCEQNLNHDAMYWYRQDPGQGLRLIYYSQIVNDFQKGDIAEGYSVSREKKESFPLTVTSAQKNPTAFYLCASSTARGRETQYFGPGTRLLVL.

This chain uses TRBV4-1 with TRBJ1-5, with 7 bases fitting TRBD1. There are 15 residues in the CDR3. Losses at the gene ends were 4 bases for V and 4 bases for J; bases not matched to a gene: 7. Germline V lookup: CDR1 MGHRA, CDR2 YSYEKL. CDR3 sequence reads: CASSPGQEENQPQHF. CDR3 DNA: TGCGCCAGCAGCCCTGGACAGGAAGAGAATCAGCCCCAGCATTTT.

CDR3 sequence (DNA): TGTGCCAGCAGTCCGCTCCGGACAGGGGGGAACACTGAAGCTTTCTTT. Translated: CASSPLRTGGNTEAFF. This chain uses TRBV27 with TRBJ1-1; 10 bases align to TRBD1. This CDR3 comprises 16 residues. The germline CDR1 and CDR2 sequences are MNHEY and SMNVEV (reference sequence). V lost 5 bases to trimming and J lost 1 base; unmatched junction nucleotides: 7.

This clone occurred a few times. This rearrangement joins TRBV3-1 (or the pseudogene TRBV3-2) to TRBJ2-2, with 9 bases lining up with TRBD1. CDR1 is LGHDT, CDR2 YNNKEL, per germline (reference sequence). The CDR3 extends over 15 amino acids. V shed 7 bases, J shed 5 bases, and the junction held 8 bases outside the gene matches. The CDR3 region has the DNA TGTGCCAGCAACCCCGGGACAGGGTTGACCGGGGAGCTGTTTTTT. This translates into CASNPGTGLTGELFF.

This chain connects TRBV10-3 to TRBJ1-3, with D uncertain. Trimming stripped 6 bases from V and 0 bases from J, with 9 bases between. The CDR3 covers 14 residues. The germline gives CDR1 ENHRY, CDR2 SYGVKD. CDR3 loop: CAIRAGSSGNTIYF. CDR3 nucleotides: TGTGCCATCAGGGCGGGGTCCTCTGGAAACACCATATATTTT.

The CDR3 DNA reads TGTGCCAGCAGCGTGAGCGGGAGCAAAAACGAGCAGTACTTC. It is translated as CASSVSGSKNEQYF. This chain uses TRBV9 with TRBJ2-7, with 8 bases identical to TRBD2. After removal of 2 bases from V and 5 bases from J, the junction contained 6 bases not matched to a gene. The CDR3 has 14 amino acids. CDR1 SGDLS and CDR2 YYNGEE come from the germline V gene.

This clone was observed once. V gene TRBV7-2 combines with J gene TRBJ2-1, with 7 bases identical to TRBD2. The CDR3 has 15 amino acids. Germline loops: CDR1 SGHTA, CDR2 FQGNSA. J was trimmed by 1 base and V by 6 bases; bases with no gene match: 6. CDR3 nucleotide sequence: TGTGCCAGCAGGGGAAGGCGGGGGTCCTACAATGAGCAGTTCTTC. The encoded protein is CASRGRRGSYNEQFF.

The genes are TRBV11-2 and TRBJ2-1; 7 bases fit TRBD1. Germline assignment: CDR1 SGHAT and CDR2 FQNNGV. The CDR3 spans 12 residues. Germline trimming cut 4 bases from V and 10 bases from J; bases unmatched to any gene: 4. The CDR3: CASSSQGVEQFF. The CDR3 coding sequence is TGTGCCAGCAGCTCCCAGGGGGTCGAGCAGTTCTTC.

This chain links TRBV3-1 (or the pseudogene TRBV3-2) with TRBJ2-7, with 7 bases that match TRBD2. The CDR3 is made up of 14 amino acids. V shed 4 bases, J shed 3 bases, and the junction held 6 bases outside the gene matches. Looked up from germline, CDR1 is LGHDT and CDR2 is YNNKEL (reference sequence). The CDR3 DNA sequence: TGTGCCAGCAGCCCTGGGGAGGGAGGCTACGAGCAGTACTTC. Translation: CASSPGEGGYEQYF.

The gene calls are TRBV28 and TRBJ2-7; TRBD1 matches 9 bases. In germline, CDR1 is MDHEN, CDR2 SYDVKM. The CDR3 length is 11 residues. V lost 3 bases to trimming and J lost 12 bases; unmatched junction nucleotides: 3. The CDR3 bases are TGTGCCAGCAGTTTGTGGGACAGGGCGTACTTC. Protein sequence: CASSLWDRAYF.

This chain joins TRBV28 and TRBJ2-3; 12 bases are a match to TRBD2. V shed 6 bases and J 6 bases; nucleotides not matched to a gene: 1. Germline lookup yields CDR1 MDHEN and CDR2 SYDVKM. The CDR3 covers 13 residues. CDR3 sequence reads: CASRTSGSDTQYF. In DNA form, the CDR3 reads TGTGCCAGCAGGACTAGCGGGAGTGATACGCAGTATTTT.

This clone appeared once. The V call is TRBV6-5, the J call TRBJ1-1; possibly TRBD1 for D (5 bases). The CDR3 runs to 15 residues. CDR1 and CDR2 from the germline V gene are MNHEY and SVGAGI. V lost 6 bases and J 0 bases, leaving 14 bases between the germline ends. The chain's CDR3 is CASRRRQTMNTEAFF. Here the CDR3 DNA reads TGTGCCAGCAGGAGAAGACAGACCATGAACACTGAAGCTTTCTTT.

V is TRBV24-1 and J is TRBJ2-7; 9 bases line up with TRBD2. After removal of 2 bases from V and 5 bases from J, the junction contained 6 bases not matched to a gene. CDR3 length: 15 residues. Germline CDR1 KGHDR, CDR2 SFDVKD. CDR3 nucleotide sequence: TGTGCCACCAGTGATTCGGGGACTAGCTTCGACGAGCAGTACTTC. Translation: CATSDSGTSFDEQYF.

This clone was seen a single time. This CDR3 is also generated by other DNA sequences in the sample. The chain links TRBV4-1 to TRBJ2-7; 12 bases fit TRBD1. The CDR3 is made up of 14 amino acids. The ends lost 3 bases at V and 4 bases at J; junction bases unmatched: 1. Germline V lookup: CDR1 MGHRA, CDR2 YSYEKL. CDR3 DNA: TGCGCCAGCAGCCAGGGACAGGGGGCTTACGAGCAGTACTTC. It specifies CASSQGQGAYEQYF.

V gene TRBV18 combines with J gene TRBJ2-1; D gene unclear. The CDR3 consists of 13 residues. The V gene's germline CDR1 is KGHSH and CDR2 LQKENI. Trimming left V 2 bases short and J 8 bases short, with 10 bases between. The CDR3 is CASSPYSVDEQFF. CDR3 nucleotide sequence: TGTGCCAGCTCACCATATTCGGTTGATGAGCAGTTCTTC.

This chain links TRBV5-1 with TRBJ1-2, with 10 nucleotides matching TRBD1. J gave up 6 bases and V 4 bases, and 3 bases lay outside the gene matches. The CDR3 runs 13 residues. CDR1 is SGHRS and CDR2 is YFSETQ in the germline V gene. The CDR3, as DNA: TGCGCCAGCAGCCCGACAGGGGGCCATGGCTACACCTTC. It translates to CASSPTGGHGYTF.

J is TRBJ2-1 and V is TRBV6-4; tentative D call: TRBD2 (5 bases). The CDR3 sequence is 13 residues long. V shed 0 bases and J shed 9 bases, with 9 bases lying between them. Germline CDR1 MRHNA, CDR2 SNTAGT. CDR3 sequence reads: CASSDSPAVEQFF. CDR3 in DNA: TGTGCCAGCAGTGACTCTCCAGCGGTTGAGCAGTTCTTC.

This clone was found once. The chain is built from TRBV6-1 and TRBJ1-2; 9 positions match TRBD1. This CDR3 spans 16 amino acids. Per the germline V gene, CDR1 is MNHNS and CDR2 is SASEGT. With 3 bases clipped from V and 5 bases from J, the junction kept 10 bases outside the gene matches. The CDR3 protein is CASSEEYRGLGYGYTF. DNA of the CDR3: TGTGCCAGCAGTGAGGAATACAGGGGGCTGGGGTATGGCTACACCTTC.

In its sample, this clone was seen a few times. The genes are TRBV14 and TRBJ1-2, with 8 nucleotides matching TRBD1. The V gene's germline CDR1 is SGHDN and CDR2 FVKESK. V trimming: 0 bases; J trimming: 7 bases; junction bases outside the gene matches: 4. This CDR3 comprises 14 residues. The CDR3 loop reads CASSQDRGTGGYTF. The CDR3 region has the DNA TGTGCCAGCAGCCAAGATCGGGGGACAGGTGGCTACACCTTC.

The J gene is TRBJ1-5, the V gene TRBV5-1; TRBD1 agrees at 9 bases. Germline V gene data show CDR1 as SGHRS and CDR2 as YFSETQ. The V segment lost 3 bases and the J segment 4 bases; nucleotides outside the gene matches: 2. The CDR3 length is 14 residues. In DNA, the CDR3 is TGCGCCAGCAGCTCGGGGACAGGGAATCAGCCCCAGCATTTT. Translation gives CASSSGTGNQPQHF.

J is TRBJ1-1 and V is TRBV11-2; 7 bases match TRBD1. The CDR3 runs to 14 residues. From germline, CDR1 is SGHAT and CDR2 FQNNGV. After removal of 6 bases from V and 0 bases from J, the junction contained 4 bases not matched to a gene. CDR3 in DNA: TGTGCCAGCAGGGAGGGACAGTTGAACACTGAAGCTTTCTTT. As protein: CASREGQLNTEAFF.

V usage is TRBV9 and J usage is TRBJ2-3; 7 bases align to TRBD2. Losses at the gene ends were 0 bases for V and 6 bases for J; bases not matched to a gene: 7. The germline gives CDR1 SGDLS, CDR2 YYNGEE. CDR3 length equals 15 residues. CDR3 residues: CASSVEARGDDTQYF. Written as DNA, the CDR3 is TGTGCCAGCAGCGTAGAGGCCCGGGGGGACGATACGCAGTATTTT.

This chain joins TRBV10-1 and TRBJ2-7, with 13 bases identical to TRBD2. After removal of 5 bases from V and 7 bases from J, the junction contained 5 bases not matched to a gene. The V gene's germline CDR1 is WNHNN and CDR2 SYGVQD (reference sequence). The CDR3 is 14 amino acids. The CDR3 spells CASSTSGRAGEQYF. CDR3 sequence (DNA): TGCGCCAGCAGTACTAGCGGGAGGGCCGGGGAGCAGTACTTC.

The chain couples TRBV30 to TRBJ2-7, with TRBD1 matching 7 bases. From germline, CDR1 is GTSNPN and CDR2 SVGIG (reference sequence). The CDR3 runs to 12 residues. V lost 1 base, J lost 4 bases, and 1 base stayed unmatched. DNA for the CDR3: TGTGCCTGGAGTGCGACAGGGTACGAGCAGTACTTC. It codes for CAWSATGYEQYF.

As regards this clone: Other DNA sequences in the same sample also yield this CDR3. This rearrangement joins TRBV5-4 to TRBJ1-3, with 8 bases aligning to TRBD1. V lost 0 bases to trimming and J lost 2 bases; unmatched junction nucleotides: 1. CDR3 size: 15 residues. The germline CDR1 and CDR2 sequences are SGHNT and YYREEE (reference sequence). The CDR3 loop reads CASSLDRGTGNTIYF. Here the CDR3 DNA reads TGTGCCAGCAGCTTGGACAGGGGGACTGGAAACACCATATATTTT.

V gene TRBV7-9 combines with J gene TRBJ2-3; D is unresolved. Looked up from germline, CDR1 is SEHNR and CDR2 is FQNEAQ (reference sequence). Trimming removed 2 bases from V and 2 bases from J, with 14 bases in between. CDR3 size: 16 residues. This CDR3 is CASSLMFRGTTDTQYF. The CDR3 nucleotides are TGTGCCAGCAGCTTAATGTTCCGAGGTACCACAGATACGCAGTATTTT.